This TCR beta chain was obtained from a study of blood T cell repertoires in COVID-19. Study context: Sample material is recorded as cDNA or gDNA derived from T cells, B-cell-depleted T cells, or PBMCs.

Measured with immunoSEQ multiplex PCR; TCRdb has only the in-frame clones, and not every one. The data show about 61,000 clones, with 85% to 90% seen just once and roughly a fifth held by the top ten. V was shortened by 2 bases and J by 8 bases, with 19 bases between the two germline ends. Per germline, CDR1 SGHRS and CDR2 YFSETQ. The length of the CDR3 is 15 residues. What was sequenced was peripheral blood. This chain joins TRBV5-1 and TRBJ1-1, with a weak D call TRBD1 (6 bases). This TCR came from a woman aged 45-65 years with active or convalescent COVID-19. The CDR3 nucleotides are TGCGCCAGCAGCTTACCACAGGGTTCCCGTGAGGAAGCTTTCTTT. Its protein is CASSLPQGSREEAFF. The variable domain in full, with the rest retrieved from reference TRBV5-1 and TRBJ1-1, is KAGVTQTPRYLIKTRGQQVTLSCSPISGHRSVSWYQQTPGQGLQFLFEYFSETQRNKGNFPGRFSGRQFSNSRSEMNVSTLELGDSALYLCASSLPQGSREEAFFGQGTRLTVV.